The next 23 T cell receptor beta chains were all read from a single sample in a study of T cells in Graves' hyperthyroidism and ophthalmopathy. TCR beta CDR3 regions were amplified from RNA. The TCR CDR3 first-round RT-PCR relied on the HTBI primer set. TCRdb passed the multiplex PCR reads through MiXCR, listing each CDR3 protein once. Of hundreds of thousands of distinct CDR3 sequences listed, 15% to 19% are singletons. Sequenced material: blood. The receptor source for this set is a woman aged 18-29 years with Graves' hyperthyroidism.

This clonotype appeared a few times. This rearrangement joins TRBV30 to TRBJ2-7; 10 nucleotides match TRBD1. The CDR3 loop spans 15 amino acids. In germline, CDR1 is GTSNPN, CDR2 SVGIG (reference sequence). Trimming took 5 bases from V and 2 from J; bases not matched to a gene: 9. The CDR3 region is CAWSHGTGVPYEQYF. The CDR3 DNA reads TGTGCCTGGTCACATGGGACAGGGGTCCCCTACGAGCAGTACTTC.

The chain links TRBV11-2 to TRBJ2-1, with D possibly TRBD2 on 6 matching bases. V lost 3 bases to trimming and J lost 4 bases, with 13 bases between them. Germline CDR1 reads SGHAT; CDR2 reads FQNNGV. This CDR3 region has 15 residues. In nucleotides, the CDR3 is TGTGCCAGCAGCTTGATCCGCGGGACTTACAATGAGCAGTTCTTC. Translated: CASSLIRGTYNEQFF.

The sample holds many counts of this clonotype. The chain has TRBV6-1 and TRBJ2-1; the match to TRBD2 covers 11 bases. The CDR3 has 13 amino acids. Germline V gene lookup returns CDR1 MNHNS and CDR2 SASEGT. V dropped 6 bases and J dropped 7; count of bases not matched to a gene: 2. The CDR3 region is CASRRLAGNEQFF. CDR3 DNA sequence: TGTGCCAGCAGGAGACTAGCGGGAAATGAGCAGTTCTTC.

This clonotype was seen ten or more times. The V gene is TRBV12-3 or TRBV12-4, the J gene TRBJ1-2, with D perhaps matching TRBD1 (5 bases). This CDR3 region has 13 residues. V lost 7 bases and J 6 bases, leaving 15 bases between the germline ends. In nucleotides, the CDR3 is TGTGCCAGCACACTAAGGGGCGTGAATGGCTACACCTTC. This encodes CASTLRGVNGYTF.

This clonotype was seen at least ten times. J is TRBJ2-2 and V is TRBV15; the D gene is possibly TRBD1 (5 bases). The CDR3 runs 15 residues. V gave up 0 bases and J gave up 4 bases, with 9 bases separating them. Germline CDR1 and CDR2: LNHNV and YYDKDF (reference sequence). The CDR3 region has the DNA TGTGCCACCAGCAGAGATCCCAGGGTCACCGGGGAGCTGTTTTTT. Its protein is CATSRDPRVTGELFF. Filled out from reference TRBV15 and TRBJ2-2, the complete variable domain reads DAMVIQNPRYQVTQFGKPVTLSCSQTLNHNVMYWYQQKSSQAPKLLFHYYDKDFNNEADTPDNFQSRRPNTSFCFLDIRSPGLGDTAMYLCATSRDPRVTGELFFGEGSRLTVL.

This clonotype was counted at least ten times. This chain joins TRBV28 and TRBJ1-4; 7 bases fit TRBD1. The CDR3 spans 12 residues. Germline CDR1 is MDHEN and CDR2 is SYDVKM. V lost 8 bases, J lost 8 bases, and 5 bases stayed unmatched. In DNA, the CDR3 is TGTGCCAGCGCACAGGGGAAGGAAAAACTGTTTTTT. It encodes CASAQGKEKLFF.

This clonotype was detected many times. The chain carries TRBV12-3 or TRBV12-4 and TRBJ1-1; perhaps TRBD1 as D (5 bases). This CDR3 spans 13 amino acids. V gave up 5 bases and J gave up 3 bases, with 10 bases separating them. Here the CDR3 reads CASSTKGDTEAFF. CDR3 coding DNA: TGTGCCAGCAGTACAAAAGGGGACACTGAAGCTTTCTTT.

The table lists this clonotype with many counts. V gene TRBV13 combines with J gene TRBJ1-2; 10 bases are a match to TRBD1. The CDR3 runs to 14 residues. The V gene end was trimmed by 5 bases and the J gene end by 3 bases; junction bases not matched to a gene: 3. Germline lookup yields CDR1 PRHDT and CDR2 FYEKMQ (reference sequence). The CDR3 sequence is CASSPGTGDYGYTF. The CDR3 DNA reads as TGTGCCAGCAGCCCCGGGACAGGGGACTATGGCTACACCTTC.

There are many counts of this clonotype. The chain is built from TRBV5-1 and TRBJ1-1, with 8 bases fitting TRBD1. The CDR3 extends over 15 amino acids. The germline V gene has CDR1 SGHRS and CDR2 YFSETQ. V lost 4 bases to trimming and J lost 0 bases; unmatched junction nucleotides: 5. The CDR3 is CASSNGQGMNTEAFF. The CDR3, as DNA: TGCGCCAGCAGCAACGGACAGGGTATGAACACTGAAGCTTTCTTT.

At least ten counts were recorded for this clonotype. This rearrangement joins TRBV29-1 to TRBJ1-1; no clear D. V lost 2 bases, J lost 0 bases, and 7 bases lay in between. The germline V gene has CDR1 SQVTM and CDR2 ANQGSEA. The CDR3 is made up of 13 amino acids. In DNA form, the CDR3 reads TGCAGCGTTGAACGGCAGTTGAACACTGAAGCTTTCTTT. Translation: CSVERQLNTEAFF.

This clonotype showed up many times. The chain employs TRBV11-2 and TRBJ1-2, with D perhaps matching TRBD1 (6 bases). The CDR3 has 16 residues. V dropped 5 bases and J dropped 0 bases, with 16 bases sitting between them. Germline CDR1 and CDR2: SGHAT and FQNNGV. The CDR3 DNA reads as TGTGCCAGCAGCAACAACTACAGGGTGGCTAACTATGGCTACACCTTC. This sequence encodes CASSNNYRVANYGYTF.

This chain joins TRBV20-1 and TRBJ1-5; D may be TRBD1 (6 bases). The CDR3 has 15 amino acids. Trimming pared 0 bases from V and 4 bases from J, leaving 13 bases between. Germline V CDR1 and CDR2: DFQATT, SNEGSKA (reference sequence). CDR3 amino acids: CSARDGSQGNQPQHF. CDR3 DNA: TGCAGTGCTAGAGATGGGTCCCAGGGGAATCAGCCCCAGCATTTT.

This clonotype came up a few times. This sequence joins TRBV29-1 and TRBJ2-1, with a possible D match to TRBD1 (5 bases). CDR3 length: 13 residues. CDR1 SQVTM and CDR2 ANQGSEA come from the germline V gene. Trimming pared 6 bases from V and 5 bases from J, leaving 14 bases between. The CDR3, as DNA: TGCAGCGTAAGACAGACCCTAAACAATGAGCAGTTCTTC. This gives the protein CSVRQTLNNEQFF.

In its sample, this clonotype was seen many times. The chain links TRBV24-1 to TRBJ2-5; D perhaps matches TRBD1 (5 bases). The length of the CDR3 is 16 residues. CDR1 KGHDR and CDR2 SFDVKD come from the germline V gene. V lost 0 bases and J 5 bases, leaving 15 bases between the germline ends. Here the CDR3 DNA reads TGTGCCACCAGTGATTTGCATTCTCAGGGTCAGGAGACCCAGTACTTC. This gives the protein CATSDLHSQGQETQYF.

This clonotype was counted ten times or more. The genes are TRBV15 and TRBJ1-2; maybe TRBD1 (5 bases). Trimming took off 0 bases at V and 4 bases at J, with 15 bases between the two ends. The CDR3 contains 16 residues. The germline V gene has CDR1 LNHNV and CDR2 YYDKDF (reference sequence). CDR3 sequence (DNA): TGTGCCACCAGCAGAGATCTGGGACTTCCTTCCTATGGCTACACCTTC. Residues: CATSRDLGLPSYGYTF.

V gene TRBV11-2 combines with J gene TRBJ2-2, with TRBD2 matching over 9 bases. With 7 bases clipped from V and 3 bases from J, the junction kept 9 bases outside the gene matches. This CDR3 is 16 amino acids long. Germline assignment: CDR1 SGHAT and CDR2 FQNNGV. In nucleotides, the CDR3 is TGTGCCAGCACCACCGGCGGGGGGGCCCACACCGGGGAGCTGTTTTTT. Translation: CASTTGGGAHTGELFF.

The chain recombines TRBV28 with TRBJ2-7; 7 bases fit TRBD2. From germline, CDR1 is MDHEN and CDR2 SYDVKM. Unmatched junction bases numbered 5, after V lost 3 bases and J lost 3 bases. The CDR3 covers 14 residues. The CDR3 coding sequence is TGTGCCAGCAGTTTTTTCCGGGAGGTCTACGAGCAGTACTTC. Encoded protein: CASSFFREVYEQYF. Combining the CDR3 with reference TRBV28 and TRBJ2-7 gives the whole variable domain DVKVTQSSRYLVKRTGEKVFLECVQDMDHENMFWYRQDPGLGLRLIYFSYDVKMKEKGDIPEGYSVSREKKERFSLILESASTNQTSMYLCASSFFREVYEQYFGPGTRLTVT.

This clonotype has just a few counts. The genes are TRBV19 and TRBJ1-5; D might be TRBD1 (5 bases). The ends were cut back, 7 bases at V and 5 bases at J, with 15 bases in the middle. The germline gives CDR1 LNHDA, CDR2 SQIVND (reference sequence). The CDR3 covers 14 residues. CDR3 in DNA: TGTGCCAGTACCAACTATGGACAATATCAGCCCCAGCATTTT. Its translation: CASTNYGQYQPQHF.

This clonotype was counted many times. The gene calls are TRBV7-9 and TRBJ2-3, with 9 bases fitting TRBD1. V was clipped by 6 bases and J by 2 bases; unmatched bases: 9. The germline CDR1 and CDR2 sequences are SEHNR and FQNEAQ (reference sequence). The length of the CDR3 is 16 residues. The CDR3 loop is CASRPDRGANTDTQYF. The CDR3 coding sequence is TGTGCCAGCAGACCGGACAGGGGTGCGAACACAGATACGCAGTATTTT.

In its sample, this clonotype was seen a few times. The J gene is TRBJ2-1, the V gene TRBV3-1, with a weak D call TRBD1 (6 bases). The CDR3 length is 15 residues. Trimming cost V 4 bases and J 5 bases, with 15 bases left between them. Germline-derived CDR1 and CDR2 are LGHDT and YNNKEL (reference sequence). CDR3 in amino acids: CASSPTGILNNEQFF. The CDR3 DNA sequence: TGTGCCAGCAGCCCAACAGGGATCTTGAACAATGAGCAGTTCTTC.

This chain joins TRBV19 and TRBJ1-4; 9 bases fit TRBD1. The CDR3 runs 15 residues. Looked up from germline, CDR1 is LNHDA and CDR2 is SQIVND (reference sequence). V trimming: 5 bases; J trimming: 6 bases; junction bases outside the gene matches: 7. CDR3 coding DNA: TGTGCCAGTAGTGAGGCCCGGGACAGGGATGAAAAACTGTTTTTT. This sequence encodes CASSEARDRDEKLFF.

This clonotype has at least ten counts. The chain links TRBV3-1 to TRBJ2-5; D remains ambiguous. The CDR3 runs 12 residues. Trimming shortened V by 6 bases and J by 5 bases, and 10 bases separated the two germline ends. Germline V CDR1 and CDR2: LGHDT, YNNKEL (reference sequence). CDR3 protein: CASSLSDETQYF. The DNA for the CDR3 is TGTGCCAGCAGTCTTTCGGATGAGACCCAGTACTTC.

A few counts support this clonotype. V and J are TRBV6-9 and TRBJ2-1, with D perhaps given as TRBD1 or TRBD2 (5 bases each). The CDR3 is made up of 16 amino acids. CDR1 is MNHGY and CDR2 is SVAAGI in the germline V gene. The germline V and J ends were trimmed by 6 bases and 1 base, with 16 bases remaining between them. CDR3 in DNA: TGTGCCAGCAGCCCCCAGGGTGGGGGTTCCTACAATGAGCAGTTCTTC. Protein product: CASSPQGGGSYNEQFF.